A selection of T cell receptor beta chains follows, all from one sample in a study of identical twins. One entry per CDR3 protein results from TCRdb running MiXCR on the 5' RACE reads. The sample gives about 150,000 distinct CDR3 sequences, around 3.4% of which show up once; around 8.1% is in the top ten. The specimen sequenced was memory T cells sorted from blood. These receptors all come from a man aged 18 to 30 in good health. CDR3s include the opening cysteine and the closing phenylalanine or tryptophan. Each record gives: D gene, V gene, J gene, clone size, CDR3 DNA, CDR3 protein. D genes are given only for firm matches. Size is omitted from some rows. Given values are once, few, many or a class for expanded clones.

D gene: NA
V gene: TRBV20-1
J gene: TRBJ1-1
clone size: many
CDR3 DNA: TGCAGTGGATATGACACAGGGACAAACACTGAAGCTTTCTTT
CDR3 protein: CSGYDTGTNTEAFF

D gene: NA
V gene: TRBV6-5
J gene: TRBJ2-7
clone size: many
CDR3 DNA: TGTGCCAGCAGTTACTTTGTCTCAGGGTACGAGCAGTACTTC
CDR3 protein: CASSYFVSGYEQYF

D gene: NA
V gene: TRBV25-1
J gene: TRBJ2-2
clone size: many
CDR3 DNA: TGTGCCAGCAGTGAATCCCACGGGGAGCTGTTTTTT
CDR3 protein: CASSESHGELFF

D gene: TRBD1
V gene: TRBV5-1
J gene: TRBJ2-1
clone size: many
CDR3 DNA: TGCGCCAGCAGCCGCCAACTACAGGGGGCTTCCTACAATGAGCAGTTCTTC
CDR3 protein: CASSRQLQGASYNEQFF

D gene: NA
V gene: TRBV28
J gene: TRBJ2-3
clone size: few
CDR3 DNA: TGTGCCAGCAGTTTTCCGCGTAGCACAGATACGCAGTATTTT
CDR3 protein: CASSFPRSTDTQYF

D gene: NA
V gene: TRBV10-3
J gene: TRBJ1-3
clone size: many
CDR3 DNA: TGTGCCATCATGGGACTGGCTGGAAACACCATATATTTT
CDR3 protein: CAIMGLAGNTIYF

D gene: TRBD2
V gene: TRBV6-1
J gene: TRBJ2-3
clone size: many
CDR3 DNA: TGTGCCAGAAGCCAAGCGGGGGTAGACTGGGATACGCAGTATTTT
CDR3 protein: CARSQAGVDWDTQYF

D gene: TRBD2
V gene: TRBV7-8
J gene: TRBJ2-7
clone size: many
CDR3 DNA: TGTGCCAGCAGCCCGAGACTAGCGGTAGGCTACGAGCAGTACTTC
CDR3 protein: CASSPRLAVGYEQYF

D gene: TRBD1
V gene: TRBV20-1
J gene: TRBJ2-5
clone size: many
CDR3 DNA: TGCAGTGCTAGAGGCCGTAACGGACAGGTCCAAGAGACCCAGTACTTC
CDR3 protein: CSARGRNGQVQETQYF

D gene: TRBD1
V gene: TRBV4-1
J gene: TRBJ1-4
clone size: many
CDR3 DNA: TGCGCCAGCAGCCCCCAGAGGGCTCCGGGACAGGGATTTTCGCTGTTTTTT
CDR3 protein: CASSPQRAPGQGFSLFF

D gene: NA
V gene: TRBV7-9
J gene: TRBJ1-1
clone size: many
CDR3 DNA: TGTGCCAGCAGCTTAGAACAGAACACTGAAGCTTTCTTT
CDR3 protein: CASSLEQNTEAFF

D gene: NA
V gene: TRBV28
J gene: TRBJ2-5
clone size: many
CDR3 DNA: TGTGCCAGCAACCGTCGAGGGGGGGAGACCCAGTACTTC
CDR3 protein: CASNRRGGETQYF

D gene: NA
V gene: TRBV5-1
J gene: TRBJ1-2
clone size: many
CDR3 DNA: TGCGCCAGCAGCCTTACAGCGGAAAACTATGGCTACACCTTC
CDR3 protein: CASSLTAENYGYTF

D gene: NA
V gene: TRBV12-3/TRBV12-4
J gene: TRBJ2-2
clone size: many
CDR3 DNA: TGTGCCAGCAGTTTAGTTTTGGCGGTGTCTCTAGCCGGTGCCGGGGAGCTGTTTTTT
CDR3 protein: CASSLVLAVSLAGAGELFF

D gene: NA
V gene: TRBV19
J gene: TRBJ2-6
clone size: few
CDR3 DNA: TGTGCCAGTTCACAGGGAGTCCTTTCTGGGGCCAACGTCCTGACTTTC
CDR3 protein: CASSQGVLSGANVLTF

D gene: TRBD1
V gene: TRBV6-1
J gene: TRBJ2-3
clone size: many
CDR3 DNA: TGTGCCAGCCACCGGGACAGTCACACAGATACGCAGTATTTT
CDR3 protein: CASHRDSHTDTQYF

D gene: TRBD2
V gene: TRBV28
J gene: TRBJ2-1
clone size: many
CDR3 DNA: TGTGCCAGCAGTTTTGGTCGGGACTATTACAACAATGAGCAGTTCTTC
CDR3 protein: CASSFGRDYYNNEQFF

D gene: NA
V gene: TRBV3-1
J gene: TRBJ2-2
clone size: many
CDR3 DNA: TGTGCCAGCAGCCAAATCCTGCTGAACACCGGGGAGCTGTTTTTT
CDR3 protein: CASSQILLNTGELFF

D gene: NA
V gene: TRBV9
J gene: TRBJ2-5
clone size: few
CDR3 DNA: TGTGCCAGCAGCGACCAATCTACTAGCTATGAGACCCAGTACTTC
CDR3 protein: CASSDQSTSYETQYF

D gene: TRBD1
V gene: TRBV30
J gene: TRBJ1-2
clone size: NA
CDR3 DNA: TGTGCCTGGACCCTACAGGGGACCCACTATGGCTACACCTTC
CDR3 protein: CAWTLQGTHYGYTF

D gene: NA
V gene: TRBV12-5
J gene: TRBJ2-5
clone size: many
CDR3 DNA: TGTGCTAGTGGTTCTACTCTTGGGGGGTGGGAGACCCAGTACTTC
CDR3 protein: CASGSTLGGWETQYF

D gene: NA
V gene: TRBV6-1
J gene: TRBJ1-6
clone size: many
CDR3 DNA: TGTGCCAGCAGTGAACCGAGGGCGGATAATTCACCCCTCCACTTT
CDR3 protein: CASSEPRADNSPLHF

D gene: NA
V gene: TRBV20-1
J gene: TRBJ2-3
clone size: many
CDR3 DNA: TGCAGTCACCGCGGATCCGTCACGGATACGCAGTATTTT
CDR3 protein: CSHRGSVTDTQYF

D gene: TRBD2
V gene: TRBV12-3/TRBV12-4
J gene: TRBJ2-2
clone size: NA
CDR3 DNA: TGTGCCAGCGGGGGGGAGGGCGGTGCCGGGGAGCTGTTTTTT
CDR3 protein: CASGGEGGAGELFF

D gene: NA
V gene: TRBV6-1
J gene: TRBJ2-2
clone size: many
CDR3 DNA: TGTGCCAGCAGACCGGACACTTACCAGACCGGGGAGCTGTTTTTT
CDR3 protein: CASRPDTYQTGELFF

D gene: TRBD1
V gene: TRBV5-6
J gene: TRBJ2-3
clone size: many
CDR3 DNA: TGTGCCAGCAGCTTGGAGGACAGGGTGGCAGATACGCAGTATTTT
CDR3 protein: CASSLEDRVADTQYF

D gene: NA
V gene: TRBV7-9
J gene: TRBJ1-6
clone size: many
CDR3 DNA: TGTGCCAGCATGACGGGGTCCTCCTTGGGAGCACCCCTCCACTTT
CDR3 protein: CASMTGSSLGAPLHF

D gene: NA
V gene: TRBV5-1
J gene: TRBJ1-2
clone size: many
CDR3 DNA: TGCGCCAGCAGCGAGGTAGTGGGGCGCAGGGGCTACACCTTC
CDR3 protein: CASSEVVGRRGYTF

D gene: NA
V gene: TRBV4-3
J gene: TRBJ1-2
clone size: many
CDR3 DNA: TGCGCCAGCAGCCAAGATCTGGGTGCTAACTATGGCTACACCTTC
CDR3 protein: CASSQDLGANYGYTF

D gene: NA
V gene: TRBV7-8
J gene: TRBJ2-3
clone size: many
CDR3 DNA: TGTGCCAGCAGCTTAGCGCCTTGGGTAGCTAGCACAGATACGCAGTATTTT
CDR3 protein: CASSLAPWVASTDTQYF

D gene: NA
V gene: TRBV11-2
J gene: TRBJ2-5
clone size: many
CDR3 DNA: TGTGCCAGCAGTATCATGGGACGGGGAGAGACCCAGTACTTC
CDR3 protein: CASSIMGRGETQYF

D gene: NA
V gene: TRBV20-1
J gene: TRBJ2-1
clone size: many
CDR3 DNA: TGCAGTGCTACCCCTGCCGGGACTGAGAATGAGCAGTTCTTC
CDR3 protein: CSATPAGTENEQFF

D gene: NA
V gene: TRBV4-3
J gene: TRBJ2-3
clone size: many
CDR3 DNA: TGCGCCAGCAGCCAAGTGGCTGGCTCGGCAGATACGCAGTATTTT
CDR3 protein: CASSQVAGSADTQYF

D gene: NA
V gene: TRBV5-1
J gene: TRBJ1-5
clone size: many
CDR3 DNA: TGCGCCAGCAGCTTGGATCCCGGGGATCAGCCCCAGCATTTT
CDR3 protein: CASSLDPGDQPQHF

D gene: NA
V gene: TRBV6-5
J gene: TRBJ1-3
clone size: few
CDR3 DNA: TGTGCCAGCAGTTACAATGGGTTAGAAAACACCATATATTTT
CDR3 protein: CASSYNGLENTIYF